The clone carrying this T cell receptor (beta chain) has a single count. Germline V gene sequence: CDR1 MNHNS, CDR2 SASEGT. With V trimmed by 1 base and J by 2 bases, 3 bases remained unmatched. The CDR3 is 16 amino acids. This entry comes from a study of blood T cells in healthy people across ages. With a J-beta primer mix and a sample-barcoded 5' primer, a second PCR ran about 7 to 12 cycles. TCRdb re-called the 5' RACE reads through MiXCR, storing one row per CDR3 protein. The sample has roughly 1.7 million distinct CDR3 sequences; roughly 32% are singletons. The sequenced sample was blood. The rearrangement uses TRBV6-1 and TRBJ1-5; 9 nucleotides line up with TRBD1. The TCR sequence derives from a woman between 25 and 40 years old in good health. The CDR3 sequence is CASSEGTGVRNQPQHF. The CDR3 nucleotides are TGTGCCAGCAGTGAAGGGACAGGGGTTCGCAATCAGCCCCAGCATTTT.